This entry describes one T cell receptor beta chain. No antigen is known for it. In germline, CDR1 is MDHEN, CDR2 SYDVKM. The CDR3 consists of 14 residues. Losses at the gene ends were 2 bases for V and 3 bases for J; bases not matched to a gene: 3. This specimen comes from a study of cytomegalovirus exposure and HLA in healthy donors. The study's findings and limits: In a later analysis, at a false discovery rate of 0.05, fewer than 20,000 TCR beta sequences matched HLA alleles.

Primers for the PCR totalled 60 Vbeta and 13 Jbeta. This table comes from immunoSEQ multiplex PCR, and its TCRdb copy is limited to in-frame clones, with some not included. There are 150,000 or so clones in the sample; roughly four fifths occur only once, and approximately 4% lies in the top ten. The receptor was derived from a man between 45 and 60 years old in good health and CMV-seropositive. Sequencing was done on a sample of PBMCs. This sequence joins TRBV28 and TRBJ1-2; the match to TRBD1 covers 7 bases. This CDR3 reads CASSLGGTDYGYTF. CDR3 DNA sequence: TGTGCCAGCAGTTTAGGGGGGACAGACTATGGCTACACCTTC.